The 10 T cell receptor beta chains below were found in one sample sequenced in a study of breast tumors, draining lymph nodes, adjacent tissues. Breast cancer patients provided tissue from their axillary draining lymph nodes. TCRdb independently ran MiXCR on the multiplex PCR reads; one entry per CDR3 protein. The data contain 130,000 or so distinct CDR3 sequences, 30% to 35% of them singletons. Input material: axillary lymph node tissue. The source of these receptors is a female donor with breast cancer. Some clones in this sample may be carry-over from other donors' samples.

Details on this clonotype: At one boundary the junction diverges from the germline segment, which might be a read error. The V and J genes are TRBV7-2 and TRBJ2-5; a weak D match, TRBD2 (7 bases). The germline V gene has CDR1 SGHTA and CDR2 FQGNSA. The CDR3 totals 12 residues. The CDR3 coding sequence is TGTGCCAGCAGGAGGGGGGGAGAGACTCAGAACTTC. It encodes CASRRGGETQNF. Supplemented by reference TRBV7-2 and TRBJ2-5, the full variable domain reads GAGVSQSPSNKVTEKGKDVELRCDPISGHTALYWYRQSLGQGLEFLIYFQGNSAPDKSGLPSDRFSAERTGGSVSTLTIQRTQQEDSAVYLCASRRGGETQNFGPGTRLLVL.

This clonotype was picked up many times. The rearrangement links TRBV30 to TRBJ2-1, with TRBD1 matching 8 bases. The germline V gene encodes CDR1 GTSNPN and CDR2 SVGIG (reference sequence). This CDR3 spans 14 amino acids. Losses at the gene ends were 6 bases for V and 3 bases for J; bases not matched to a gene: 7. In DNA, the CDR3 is TGTGCCTGTAGCCGACAGGGGAGCTACAATGAGCAGTTCTTC. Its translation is CACSRQGSYNEQFF.

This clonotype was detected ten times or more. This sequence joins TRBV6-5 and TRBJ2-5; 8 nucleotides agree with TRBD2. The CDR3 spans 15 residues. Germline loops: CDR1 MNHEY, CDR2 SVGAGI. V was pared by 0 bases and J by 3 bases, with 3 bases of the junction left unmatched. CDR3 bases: TGTGCCAGCAGTTACTCACGGGGGGGCAAAGAGACCCAGTACTTC. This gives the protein CASSYSRGGKETQYF.

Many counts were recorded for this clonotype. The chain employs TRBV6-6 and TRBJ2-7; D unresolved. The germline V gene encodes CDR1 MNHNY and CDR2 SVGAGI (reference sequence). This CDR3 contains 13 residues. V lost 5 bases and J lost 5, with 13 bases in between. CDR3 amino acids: CASSHLRNDEQYF. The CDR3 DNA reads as TGTGCCAGCAGTCACCTCAGAAATGACGAGCAGTACTTC.

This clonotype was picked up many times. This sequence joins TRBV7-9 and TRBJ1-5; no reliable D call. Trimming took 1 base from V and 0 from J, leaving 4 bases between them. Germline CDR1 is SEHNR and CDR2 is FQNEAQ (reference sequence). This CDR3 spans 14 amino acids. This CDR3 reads CASSLDSSNQPQHF. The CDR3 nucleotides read TGTGCCAGCAGCTTAGACAGTAGCAATCAGCCCCAGCATTTT. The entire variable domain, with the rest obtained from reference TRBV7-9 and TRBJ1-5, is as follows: DTGVSQNPRHKITKRGQNVTFRCDPISEHNRLYWYRQTLGQGPEFLTYFQNEAQLEKSRLLSDRFSAERPKGSFSTLEIQRTEQGDSAMYLCASSLDSSNQPQHFGDGTRLSIL.

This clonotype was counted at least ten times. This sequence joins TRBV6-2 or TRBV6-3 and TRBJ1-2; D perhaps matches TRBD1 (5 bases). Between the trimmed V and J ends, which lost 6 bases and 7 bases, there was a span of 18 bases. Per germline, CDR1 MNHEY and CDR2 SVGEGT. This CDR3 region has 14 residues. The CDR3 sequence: CASREPGLGSGYTF. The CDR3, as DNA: TGTGCCAGCAGAGAGCCGGGACTGGGATCTGGCTACACCTTC.

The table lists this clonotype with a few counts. The CDR3 region is CSAAVGGTEAFF. CDR3 sequence (DNA): TGCAGTGCTGCCGTTGGTGGCACTGAAGCTTTCTTT. The V gene is TRBV20-1, the J gene TRBJ1-1; D gene ambiguous. Trimming took off 5 bases at V and 4 bases at J, with 11 bases between the two ends. Germline V gene data show CDR1 as DFQATT and CDR2 as SNEGSKA (reference sequence). The CDR3 totals 12 residues.

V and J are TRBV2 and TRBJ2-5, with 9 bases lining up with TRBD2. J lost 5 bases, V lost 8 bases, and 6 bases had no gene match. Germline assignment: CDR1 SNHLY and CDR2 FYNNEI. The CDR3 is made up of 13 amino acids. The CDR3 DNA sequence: TGTGCCAGCCAGACTAGCGGCGCGGAGACCCAGTACTTC. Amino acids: CASQTSGAETQYF.

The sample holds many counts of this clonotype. CDR3 nucleotide sequence: TGTGCCAGCAGTTTAGGTTTGGGGTTCGTCAGTTCACCTTCACCCCTCCACTTT. Translation: CASSLGLGFVSSPSPLHF. This chain joins TRBV27 and TRBJ1-6; the D is unclear. Germline assignment: CDR1 MNHEY and CDR2 SMNVEV (reference sequence). V lost 2 bases and J lost 9, with 23 bases in between. The CDR3 runs 18 residues.

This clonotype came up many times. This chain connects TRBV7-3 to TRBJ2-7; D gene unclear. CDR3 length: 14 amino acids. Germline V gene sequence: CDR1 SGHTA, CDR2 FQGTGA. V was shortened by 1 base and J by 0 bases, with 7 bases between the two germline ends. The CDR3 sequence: CASSLNSVSYEQYF. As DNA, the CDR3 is TGTGCCAGCAGCTTAAATTCGGTCTCCTACGAGCAGTACTTC.